A single sample gave rise to the 6 T cell receptor beta chains below, sequenced in a study of cytomegalovirus exposure and HLA in healthy donors. The primer mix had 60 Vbeta and 13 Jbeta primers. Profiling relied on immunoSEQ multiplex PCR, and the TCRdb table lists in-frame clones only, not all of them. The table has around 120,000 clones, roughly 9% seen once. The sample comprised PBMCs. The source is a man between 25 and 39 years old in good health and CMV-seronegative.

This clone has only a few counts. Other DNA sequences from this sample encode an identical CDR3 as well. The chain links TRBV7-2 to TRBJ2-7; no reliable D call. The CDR3 spans 13 residues. The V gene's germline CDR1 is SGHTA and CDR2 FQGNSA. V gave up 2 bases and J gave up 0 bases, with 5 bases separating them. The CDR3, as DNA: TGTGCCAGCAGCTTATCAGGCTCCTACGAGCAGTACTTC. Protein product: CASSLSGSYEQYF.

The chain couples TRBV7-2 to TRBJ2-3; 8 bases are shared with TRBD2. This CDR3 has 14 amino acids. V gave up 2 bases and J gave up 5 bases; unmatched junction bases: 3. The germline gives CDR1 SGHTA, CDR2 FQGNSA. The CDR3 loop reads CASSLNRGGDTQYF. CDR3 DNA sequence: TGTGCCAGCAGCTTAAACCGGGGGGGAGATACGCAGTATTTT.

This clone was picked up a small number of times. This chain connects TRBV28 to TRBJ2-1, with TRBD2 matching over 7 bases. This CDR3 region has 12 residues. Trimming took 6 bases from V and 10 from J; bases not matched to a gene: 6. Germline V gives CDR1 MDHEN, CDR2 SYDVKM. The CDR3 sequence is CASRTGTNEQFF. The CDR3 DNA reads TGTGCCAGCAGGACCGGGACTAACGAGCAGTTCTTC. The entire variable domain, with the rest obtained from reference TRBV28 and TRBJ2-1, is as follows: DVKVTQSSRYLVKRTGEKVFLECVQDMDHENMFWYRQDPGLGLRLIYFSYDVKMKEKGDIPEGYSVSREKKERFSLILESASTNQTSMYLCASRTGTNEQFFGPGTRLTVL.

The CDR3 protein is CASSLRTGGYEQYF. CDR3 sequence (DNA): TGCGCCAGCAGCTTGAGAACAGGGGGCTACGAGCAGTACTTC. The chain carries TRBV5-1 and TRBJ2-7; 8 bases are shared with TRBD1. The CDR3 covers 14 residues. Germline trimming cut 1 base from V and 3 bases from J; bases unmatched to any gene: 3. Germline V lookup: CDR1 SGHRS, CDR2 YFSETQ.

A few counts support this clone. V and J are TRBV6-1 and TRBJ1-2; TRBD1 might be the D (5 bases). The CDR3 extends over 13 amino acids. V gave up 6 bases and J gave up 6 bases, with 14 bases separating them. Germline V CDR1 and CDR2: MNHNS, SASEGT. The CDR3 loop reads CASRQTGPDGYTF. CDR3 coding DNA: TGTGCCAGCAGGCAAACAGGCCCCGATGGCTACACCTTC.

This clone was observed a few times. An end of the junction does not agree with germline; a read error may underlie this. V and J are TRBV5-4 and TRBJ2-7; 8 nucleotides agree with TRBD1. CDR3 length: 17 residues. The germline CDR1 and CDR2 sequences are SGHNT and YYREEE (reference sequence). This chain's CDR3 is CATSSLDLTGDSYEQSF. Written as DNA, the CDR3 is TGTGCCACAAGCTCTCTAGATTTGACAGGGGACTCCTACGAGCAGTCCTTC.